This is a list of T cell receptor beta chains from one sample in a study of T cells after yellow fever vaccination. TCRdb fed the 5' RACE reads into MiXCR, producing one record per CDR3 protein. The repertoire holds 100,000 to 150,000 distinct CDR3 sequences, with about 15% as singletons. Specimen: CD8+ T cells sorted from PBMCs, collected 5 days after the yellow fever booster vaccination. All receptors derive from a man between 18 and 35 years old who received the YFV17D yellow fever vaccine. The conserved cysteine and the conserved F or W are not part of the CDR3 here.

TRBV5-1	TRBJ2-1	ASSLLGQGGNEQF
TRBV6-5	TRBJ2-1	ASSYEAGGNNEQF
TRBV12-3/TRBV12-4	TRBJ2-7	ASKGQSSYEQY
TRBV11-2	TRBJ1-4	ASSFSGQGLNEKLF
TRBV4-1	TRBJ2-3	ASSQDRNTQY
TRBV20-1	TRBJ2-1	SAPTSGGDLEQF
TRBV25-1	TRBJ2-7	ASSDRDRGNTYEQY
TRBV2	TRBJ2-1	ARKIRNSYNEQF
TRBV6-5	TRBJ2-1	ASSGDRDNEQF
TRBV20-1	TRBJ1-2	SARDRGLPPYGYT
TRBV4-1	TRBJ1-2	ASSQLQGTRSGYT
TRBV2	TRBJ2-7	ASSESGEQY
TRBV11-2	TRBJ2-5	ASRFRGRYQETQY
TRBV5-5	TRBJ1-2	ASSAMPAGTYYGYT
TRBV7-8	TRBJ2-6	ASSLYGANVLT
TRBV20-1	TRBJ2-1	SADSPGGLPLFNEQF
TRBV10-1	TRBJ2-1	ASSRDRSSYNEQF
TRBV7-9	TRBJ2-3	ASSSSGVPTNTQY
TRBV10-3	TRBJ2-2	AISEPNRGRSGELF
TRBV4-2	TRBJ1-2	ASSQIGRLNYGYT
TRBV15	TRBJ2-5	ATSRDGSQETQY
TRBV29-1	TRBJ2-1	SVEATSGGANEQF
TRBV7-3	TRBJ2-1	ASSLVGGANEQF
TRBV7-2	TRBJ1-2	ASSLRQGYGYT
TRBV29-1	TRBJ1-2	SVAGGSNYGYT
TRBV6-2/TRBV6-3	TRBJ2-5	ASSLQGPQETQY